Below, 4 T cell receptor beta chains from the same sample are listed, as sequenced in a study of T-cell reconstitution after alpha-beta-depleted transplantation in children. Unique molecular identifiers were incorporated during preparation of the TCRbeta library. TCRdb re-called the PCR reads with MiXCR, one entry per CDR3 protein. The sample contains 490,000 or so distinct CDR3 sequences, around 13% of which appear only once. Sequenced material: PBMCs from the stem cell graft donor, taken from the stem cell graft. These TCRs come from a human donor who donated a stem cell graft to a child with combined immunodeficiency.

This chain uses TRBV29-1 with TRBJ1-1; 8 bases match TRBD1. The CDR3 sequence is 17 residues long. The germline V gene has CDR1 SQVTM and CDR2 ANQGSEA. With V trimmed by 4 bases and J by 0 bases, 13 bases remained unmatched. The CDR3 DNA reads as TGCAGCGTTGGTCTCAACGTGCTACAGGGGGTGAACACTGAAGCTTTCTTT. Encoded protein: CSVGLNVLQGVNTEAFF.

A few counts support this clonotype. J is TRBJ2-2 and V is TRBV5-5, with D possibly TRBD2 on 6 matching bases. Germline assignment: CDR1 SGHKS and CDR2 YYEKEE (reference sequence). V lost 9 bases and J lost 0, with 15 bases in between. This CDR3 has 15 amino acids. The CDR3 loop reads CATHSGDANTGELFF. The CDR3 region has the DNA TGTGCCACCCATAGCGGAGACGCGAACACCGGGGAGCTGTTTTTT.

The V gene is TRBV11-1, the J gene TRBJ2-1; TRBD1 aligns across 9 bases. Germline V lookup: CDR1 SGHAT, CDR2 FQDESV (reference sequence). CDR3 length: 17 amino acids. CDR3 in amino acids: CGSSWTLEQGASNEQFF. In nucleotides, the CDR3 is TGTGGGAGCAGCTGGACCCTTGAACAGGGGGCCTCGAATGAGCAGTTCTTC.

This chain uses TRBV7-2 with TRBJ1-1; D possibly corresponds to TRBD1 (6 bases). Per germline, CDR1 SGHTA and CDR2 FQGNSA. Trimming shortened V by 0 bases and J by 1 base, and 12 bases separated the two germline ends. The CDR3 is made up of 16 amino acids. This chain's CDR3 is CASSLAGGQWNTEAFF. The CDR3 DNA reads as TGTGCCAGCAGCTTAGCTGGGGGGCAGTGGAACACTGAAGCTTTCTTT.